These 18 T cell receptor beta chains share one sample of origin, sequenced in a study of cytomegalovirus exposure and HLA in healthy donors. The primer mix had 60 Vbeta and 13 Jbeta primers. Assay: immunoSEQ multiplex PCR; the TCRdb copy retains only in-frame clones and omits some. Of roughly 160,000 clones in the sample, around three quarters were seen once. Sequenced input: PBMCs. Receptors originate from a man younger than 40 in good health and CMV-seropositive.

J is TRBJ2-3 and V is TRBV6-4; TRBD2 might be the D (5 bases). Germline CDR1 reads MRHNA; CDR2 reads SNTAGT. V was clipped by 0 bases and J by 10 bases, with 11 bases between them. The CDR3 has 13 residues. CDR3 nucleotide sequence: TGTGCCAGCAGTGACTCGGATAGGACTCCGCAGTATTTT. It codes for CASSDSDRTPQYF.

This clone was seen only once. The J gene is TRBJ1-2, the V gene TRBV6-5; D gene ambiguous. With 7 bases removed from V and 4 bases from J, the gap between germline ends came to 7 bases. The CDR3 length is 11 residues. Germline lookup yields CDR1 MNHEY and CDR2 SVGAGI. The CDR3 bases are TGTGCCAGCACAGCAGGCTATGGCTACACCTTC. Translating it yields CASTAGYGYTF.

This chain links TRBV4-1 with TRBJ2-7, with TRBD1 identical over 9 bases. The germline gives CDR1 MGHRA, CDR2 YSYEKL. V lost 3 bases to trimming and J lost 2 bases; unmatched junction nucleotides: 5. The CDR3 loop spans 15 amino acids. CDR3 in DNA: TGCGCCAGCAGCCATCTGGACAGGGGCCCCTACGAGCAGTACTTC. Translating gives CASSHLDRGPYEQYF.

The chain links TRBV7-9 to TRBJ2-1; 10 nucleotides agree with TRBD2. Losses at the gene ends were 5 bases for V and 7 bases for J; bases not matched to a gene: 11. Germline V gene lookup returns CDR1 SEHNR and CDR2 FQNEAQ (reference sequence). There are 16 residues in the CDR3. DNA of the CDR3: TGTGCCAGCAGCCCAGAGGCTAGCGGGGGCCAAAATGAGCAGTTCTTC. It translates to CASSPEASGGQNEQFF.

The chain employs TRBV18 and TRBJ2-1; TRBD2 aligns across 12 bases. The ends lost 0 bases at V and 7 bases at J; junction bases unmatched: 1. The CDR3 has 15 amino acids. Germline lookup yields CDR1 KGHSH and CDR2 LQKENI. The CDR3 region has the DNA TGTGCCAGCTCACCACCAACTAGCGGGGGGAATGAGCAGTTCTTC. Translation: CASSPPTSGGNEQFF.

This clone was seen a few times. The genes are TRBV9 and TRBJ2-5; D possibly corresponds to TRBD2 (5 bases). Germline CDR1 is SGDLS and CDR2 is YYNGEE. V shed 8 bases and J shed 7 bases, with 12 bases lying between them. This CDR3 region has 11 residues. CDR3 loop: CASGPEGTQYF. The CDR3 coding sequence is TGTGCCAGTGGTCCAGAGGGGACCCAGTACTTC.

The chain carries TRBV28 and TRBJ2-7, with TRBD1 identical over 7 bases. Trimming removed 3 bases from V and 5 bases from J; junction bases left unmatched: 7. CDR1 MDHEN and CDR2 SYDVKM come from the germline V gene. CDR3 length: 14 residues. The chain's CDR3 is CASSLGDREHEQYF. The DNA for the CDR3 is TGTGCCAGCAGTTTGGGCGACAGGGAGCACGAGCAGTACTTC.

The chain uses TRBV7-9 and TRBJ2-6, with D hard to call. The germline CDR1 and CDR2 sequences are SEHNR and FQNEAQ (reference sequence). This CDR3 contains 16 residues. V was cut by 4 bases and J by 1 base, with 11 bases left in between. DNA for the CDR3: TGTGCCAGCAGCTATCCCTCTCGGTCTGGGGCCAACGTCCTGACTTTC. Protein sequence: CASSYPSRSGANVLTF. Full variable domain (outside the CDR3, taken from reference TRBV7-9 and TRBJ2-6): DTGVSQNPRHKITKRGQNVTFRCDPISEHNRLYWYRQTLGQGPEFLTYFQNEAQLEKSRLLSDRFSAERPKGSFSTLEIQRTEQGDSAMYLCASSYPSRSGANVLTFGAGSRLTVL.

This clone occurred once. The J gene is TRBJ1-6, the V gene TRBV9; possibly TRBD1 for D (6 bases). The ends were cut back, 9 bases at V and 10 bases at J, with 17 bases in the middle. Germline CDR1 and CDR2: SGDLS and YYNGEE. This CDR3 comprises 13 residues. CDR3 residues: CATSGDEDSPLHF. CDR3 in DNA: TGTGCCACCTCAGGGGACGAGGACTCACCCCTCCACTTT.

The DNA for the CDR3 is TGTGCCAGCAGCTTAGGCGGGCCGTTCTATGGCTACACCTTC. It is translated as CASSLGGPFYGYTF. The rearrangement uses TRBV7-9 and TRBJ1-2; D is unclear. Germline V CDR1 and CDR2: SEHNR, FQNEAQ (reference sequence). Trimming shortened V by 1 base and J by 4 bases, and 10 bases separated the two germline ends. The CDR3 has 14 amino acids.

The chain couples TRBV2 to TRBJ2-4; TRBD1 agrees at 9 bases. CDR3 length: 14 amino acids. Germline CDR1 and CDR2: SNHLY and FYNNEI. Trimming cost V 4 bases and J 7 bases; bases outside gene matches: 5. The CDR3 loop reads CASSVGQGRNIQYF. The CDR3 coding sequence is TGTGCCAGCAGTGTGGGACAGGGCCGGAACATTCAGTACTTC.

This clone was picked up a small number of times. This chain links TRBV12-2 with TRBJ2-7; the table calls TRBD2, which could not be checked here. TRBV12-2 constitutes a pseudogene. This CDR3 is built from 15 residues. The CDR3 reads CASRSLDSGVYEQYF. CDR3 in DNA: TGTGCAAGTCGCTCCTTAGACAGCGGGGTCTACGAGCAGTACTTC.

V and J are TRBV19 and TRBJ2-3, with TRBD2 matching 8 bases. CDR1 and CDR2 from the germline V gene are LNHDA and SQIVND (reference sequence). V dropped 4 bases and J dropped 3; count of bases not matched to a gene: 3. CDR3 length: 14 amino acids. The CDR3: CASSTAGGTDTQYF. DNA for the CDR3: TGTGCCAGTAGTACCGCGGGGGGTACAGATACGCAGTATTTT.

V usage is TRBV7-2 and J usage is TRBJ2-1, with a tentative D call TRBD2 (5 bases). Germline loops: CDR1 SGHTA, CDR2 FQGNSA. The CDR3 contains 13 residues. Trimming stripped 1 base from V and 9 bases from J, with 10 bases between. In DNA, the CDR3 is TGTGCCAGCAGCTTAGGGGTCCGGGGTGAGCAGTTCTTC. Translating gives CASSLGVRGEQFF.

The J gene is TRBJ1-2, the V gene TRBV19, with D tentatively TRBD1 (6 bases). This CDR3 contains 14 residues. CDR1 and CDR2 from the germline V gene are LNHDA and SQIVND (reference sequence). The CDR3 reads CPDLRDKNDYGYTF. The CDR3 DNA is TGTCCCGATCTCCGGGACAAAAACGACTATGGCTACACCTTC.

The chain employs TRBV4-1 and TRBJ2-2, with D perhaps matching TRBD1 (6 bases). The CDR3 totals 15 residues. With 5 bases removed from V and 3 bases from J, the gap between germline ends came to 13 bases. Per germline, CDR1 MGHRA and CDR2 YSYEKL. CDR3 bases: TGCGCCAGCAGCTCCCGGGACACTGACACCGGGGAGCTGTTTTTT. This codes for CASSSRDTDTGELFF.

This clone has only one observation. The J gene is TRBJ2-7, the V gene TRBV2; 7 bases are a match to TRBD1. Germline trimming cut 3 bases from V and 2 bases from J; bases unmatched to any gene: 10. The CDR3 runs 16 residues. In germline, CDR1 is SNHLY, CDR2 FYNNEI. CDR3 coding DNA: TGTGCCAGCAGTGAGGTACAGGGGCGGACAGCCTACGAGCAGTACTTC. Its translation is CASSEVQGRTAYEQYF. Full variable domain (remainder filled in from reference TRBV2 and TRBJ2-7): EPEVTQTPSHQVTQMGQEVILRCVPISNHLYFYWYRQILGQKVEFLVSFYNNEISEKSEIFDDQFSVERPDGSNFTLKIRSTKLEDSAMYFCASSEVQGRTAYEQYFGPGTRLTVT.

This chain uses TRBV10-3 with TRBJ2-5, with D perhaps TRBD1 (5 bases). The CDR3 totals 14 residues. V was pared by 6 bases and J by 5 bases, with 16 bases between. Germline lookup yields CDR1 ENHRY and CDR2 SYGVKD. CDR3 DNA sequence: TGTGCCATCAGACACGAGACAGCCGGGGAGACCCAGTACTTC. Translation: CAIRHETAGETQYF.